The clone carrying this TCR beta chain showed up just once. The antigen is undetermined. The record originates from a study of beta chain features in type 1 diabetes. Every isolated RNA sample was fully reverse transcribed, so sequencing captured expressed TCRB transcripts. Here immunoSEQ multiplex PCR was the method, and the copy in TCRdb shows in-frame clones only, minus some. Of some 140,000 clones in the sample, approximately 10% are singletons; the top ten hold about 0.7%. Study-wide results and limits: A moderate, significant TCRB CDR3 shortening appeared in type 1 diabetes across four CD4+ subsets. For patients, the naive, central memory and Treg TCRB repertoires appeared more alike than for healthy donors.

Sequencing input: central memory CD4+ T cells from blood. This clonotype originated in a man between 25 and 39 years old with type 1 diabetes.

This chain's CDR3 is CASTPSGSETQYF. The CDR3 nucleotides are TGTGCCAGCACTCCGAGCGGGTCCGAGACCCAGTACTTC. The chain links TRBV6-6 to TRBJ2-5; weak D call: TRBD2 (6 bases). V was shortened by 7 bases and J by 5 bases, with 14 bases between the two germline ends. Germline lookup yields CDR1 MNHNY and CDR2 SVGAGI (reference sequence). This CDR3 region has 13 residues.